What follows are 2 T cell receptor beta chains derived from one specimen sequenced in a study of vaccination effects on CD4 cells after COVID-19. Libraries were prepared by immunoSEQ multiplex PCR; TCRdb keeps only in-frame clonotypes and omits some of them. The repertoire holds approximately 21,000 clones, with 65% to 70% as singletons. Antigen-specific CD4+ T cells were first expanded with viral peptide pools by the ViraFEST assay and only then sequenced. Following a roughly 9-day culture, CD4+ T cells were purified. Among the vaccine recipients, none had a prior SARS-CoV-2 infection, and nucleocapsid antibodies were negative. Which antigens these TCRs recognize remains unknown. The source was CD4+ T cells from PBMCs cultured with HCoV-NL63 spike peptides, collected before COVID-19 vaccination. Receptor source: a human donor who received a COVID-19 vaccine.

The V call is TRBV4-1, the J call TRBJ1-5, with 9 nucleotides matching TRBD1. Germline lookup yields CDR1 MGHRA and CDR2 YSYEKL. The CDR3 runs 17 residues. V trimming: 0 bases; J trimming: 4 bases; junction bases outside the gene matches: 7. The CDR3 is CASSQDGPGQGNQPQHF. CDR3 sequence (DNA): TGCGCCAGCAGCCAAGATGGGCCGGGACAGGGTAATCAGCCCCAGCATTTT.

The chain links TRBV18 to TRBJ1-4; a possible D gene is TRBD1 (5 bases). V was pared by 5 bases and J by 8 bases, with 15 bases between. The CDR3 has 14 residues. CDR1 KGHSH and CDR2 LQKENI come from the germline V gene. The CDR3 DNA reads as TGTGCCAGCTCATCATCGACAGAACAGGAAAAACTGTTTTTT. It codes for CASSSSTEQEKLFF.